Described below is a single T cell receptor (beta chain) sequence and its context. From germline, CDR1 is LGHDT and CDR2 YNNKEL (reference sequence). The V and J ends lost 2 bases and 6 bases, in that order; junction bases with no gene match: 9. The CDR3 is made up of 15 amino acids. The data belong to a study of blood T cell repertoires in COVID-19. Study-wide background: Italy, Spain and the United States were the sources of the convalescent and acute COVID-19 samples. T cells, B-cell-depleted T cells, or PBMCs provided the cDNA or gDNA that served as material.

The protocol was immunoSEQ multiplex PCR, while the TCRdb copy is restricted to in-frame clones and leaves out a portion. The sample holds 75,000 to 100,000 clones, about 87% seen once. The material sequenced was peripheral blood. The origin of this receptor is a human donor in a cohort sampled during active COVID-19. This chain joins TRBV3-1 (or the pseudogene TRBV3-2) and TRBJ1-2; 7 nucleotides line up with TRBD1. In nucleotides, the CDR3 is TGTGCCAGCAGCCAACACTCCACAGACAGGGATGGCTACACCTTC. It yields the protein CASSQHSTDRDGYTF.